Presented here are 8 T cell receptor beta chains from one specimen sequenced in a study of cytomegalovirus exposure and HLA in healthy donors. It was with 60 Vbeta and 13 Jbeta primers that the PCR ran. Repertoires were generated with immunoSEQ multiplex PCR, while TCRdb's copy carries only in-frame clones and drops some. The data show fewer than 350,000 clones, approximately 90% seen once. Sequencing input: PBMCs. The receptors originated from a woman aged 18-29 years in good health and CMV-seronegative.

This sequence joins TRBV9 and TRBJ1-6, with D perhaps TRBD1 (5 bases). The V end lost 4 bases, the J end lost 8 bases, and 10 bases lay between the germline ends. CDR1 is SGDLS and CDR2 is YYNGEE in the germline V gene. The CDR3 totals 13 residues. DNA of the CDR3: TGTGCCAGCAGCTTAACAGGAGATTCACCCCTCCACTTT. Its translation: CASSLTGDSPLHF.

Only one count was recorded for this clone. The chain carries TRBV7-2 and TRBJ2-7; 7 bases match TRBD2. The CDR3 has 15 residues. With V trimmed by 5 bases and J by 7 bases, 14 bases remained unmatched. The germline V gene has CDR1 SGHTA and CDR2 FQGNSA. The CDR3 region is CASSPGRGSGREQYF. CDR3 in DNA: TGTGCCAGCAGCCCCGGGCGAGGATCCGGGAGGGAGCAGTACTTC.

This clone was found a few times. This sample also contains other DNA sequences that code for the same CDR3. V gene TRBV18 combines with J gene TRBJ2-5, with 7 bases lining up with TRBD2. Germline V gene sequence: CDR1 KGHSH, CDR2 LQKENI. The V gene end was trimmed by 1 base and the J gene end by 5 bases; junction bases not matched to a gene: 1. The CDR3 has 13 residues. The CDR3 is CASSPRGGETQYF. The CDR3 region has the DNA TGTGCCAGCTCACCACGGGGAGGGGAGACCCAGTACTTC.

The V gene is TRBV5-5, the J gene TRBJ1-1; no clear D gene. The germline V gene has CDR1 SGHKS and CDR2 YYEKEE (reference sequence). The CDR3 sequence is 13 residues long. Trimming pared 1 base from V and 5 bases from J, leaving 9 bases between. CDR3 loop: CASSLSMRTEAFF. The CDR3 nucleotides read TGTGCCAGCAGCTTGTCTATGAGGACTGAAGCTTTCTTT.

Details on this clone: Other DNA variants within this sample encode the same CDR3. This rearrangement joins TRBV19 to TRBJ2-7; 8 bases fit TRBD2. The V segment lost 8 bases and the J segment 3 bases; nucleotides outside the gene matches: 0. The CDR3 has 11 residues. Germline loops: CDR1 LNHDA, CDR2 SQIVND (reference sequence). The chain's CDR3 is CASRGGYEQYF. Here the CDR3 DNA reads TGTGCCAGTCGGGGGGGCTACGAGCAGTACTTC. Combining the CDR3 with reference TRBV19 and TRBJ2-7 gives the whole variable domain DGGITQSPKYLFRKEGQNVTLSCEQNLNHDAMYWYRQDPGQGLRLIYYSQIVNDFQKGDIAEGYSVSREKKESFPLTVTSAQKNPTAFYLCASRGGYEQYFGPGTRLTVT.

This chain uses TRBV7-6 with TRBJ2-1; 11 positions agree with TRBD2. The CDR3 covers 16 residues. J gave up 8 bases and V 2 bases, and 8 bases lay outside the gene matches. CDR1 is SGHVS and CDR2 is FNYEAQ in the germline V gene. As DNA, the CDR3 is TGTGCCAGCAGCTTAAGGCTAGCGGGGGGTATGGATGAGCAGTTCTTC. Its translation is CASSLRLAGGMDEQFF. The complete variable domain, with remaining parts taken from reference TRBV7-6 and TRBJ2-1, reads GAGVSQSPRYKVTKRGQDVALRCDPISGHVSLYWYRQALGQGPEFLTYFNYEAQQDKSGLPNDRFSAERPEGSISTLTIQRTEQRDSAMYRCASSLRLAGGMDEQFFGPGTRLTVL.

This chain connects TRBV5-8 to TRBJ1-2, with 8 positions matching TRBD1. The CDR3 totals 15 residues. Unmatched junction bases numbered 4, after V lost 1 base and J lost 2 bases. The germline CDR1 and CDR2 sequences are SGHTS and YDEGEE. The CDR3 nucleotides read TGTGCCAGCAGCTTGTCTAACAGGGGGAACTATGGCTACACCTTC. It yields the protein CASSLSNRGNYGYTF.

Comments on this clone: Other DNA sequences from this sample encode an identical CDR3 as well. J is TRBJ1-6 and V is TRBV6-1; no reliable D call. The ends were cut back, 7 bases at V and 0 bases at J, with 7 bases in the middle. The V gene's germline CDR1 is MNHNS and CDR2 SASEGT. The CDR3 is 14 residues long. The CDR3 DNA sequence: TGTGCCAGCACTAGAAGCTCCTATAATTCACCCCTCCACTTT. This gives the protein CASTRSSYNSPLHF.